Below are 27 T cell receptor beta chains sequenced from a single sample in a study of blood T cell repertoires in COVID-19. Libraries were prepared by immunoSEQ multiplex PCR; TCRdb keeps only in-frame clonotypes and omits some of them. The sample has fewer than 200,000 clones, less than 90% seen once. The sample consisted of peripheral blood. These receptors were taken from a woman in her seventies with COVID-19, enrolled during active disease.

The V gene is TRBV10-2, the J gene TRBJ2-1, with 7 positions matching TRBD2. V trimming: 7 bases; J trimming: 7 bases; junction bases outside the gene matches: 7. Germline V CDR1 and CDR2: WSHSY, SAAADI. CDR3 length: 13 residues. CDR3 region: CASTTSEGNEQFF. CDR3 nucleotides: TGCGCCAGCACTACTAGCGAAGGAAATGAGCAGTTCTTC.

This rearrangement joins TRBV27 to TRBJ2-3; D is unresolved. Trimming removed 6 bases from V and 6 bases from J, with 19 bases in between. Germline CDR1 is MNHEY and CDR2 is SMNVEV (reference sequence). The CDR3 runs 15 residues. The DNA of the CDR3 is TGTGCCAGCAGATCGTTCCTAAAAGGAGAGGATACGCAGTATTTT. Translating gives CASRSFLKGEDTQYF.

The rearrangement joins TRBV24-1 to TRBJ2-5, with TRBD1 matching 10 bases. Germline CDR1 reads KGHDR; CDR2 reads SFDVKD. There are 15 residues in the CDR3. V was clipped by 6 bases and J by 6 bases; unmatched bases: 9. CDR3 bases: TGTGCCACCAGTTACTCCGGGACAGGGGCACAGACCCAGTACTTC. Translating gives CATSYSGTGAQTQYF.

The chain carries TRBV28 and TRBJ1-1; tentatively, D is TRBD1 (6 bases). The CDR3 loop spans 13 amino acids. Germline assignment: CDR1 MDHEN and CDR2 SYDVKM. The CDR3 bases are TGTGTCTGTTGTGGACAGCCGAACACTGAAGCTTTCTTT. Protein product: CVCCGQPNTEAFF.

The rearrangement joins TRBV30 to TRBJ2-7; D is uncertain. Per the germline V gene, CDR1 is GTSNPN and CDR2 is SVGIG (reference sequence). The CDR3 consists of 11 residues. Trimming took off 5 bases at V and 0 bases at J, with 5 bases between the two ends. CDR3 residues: CAWGFSYEQYF. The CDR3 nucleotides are TGTGCCTGGGGCTTCTCCTACGAGCAGTACTTC.

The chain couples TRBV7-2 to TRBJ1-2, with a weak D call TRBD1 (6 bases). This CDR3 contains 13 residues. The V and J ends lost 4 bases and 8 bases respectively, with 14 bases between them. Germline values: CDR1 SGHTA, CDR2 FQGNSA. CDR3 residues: CASSSETGRGYTF. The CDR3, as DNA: TGTGCCAGCAGCTCCGAGACAGGTAGAGGCTACACCTTC.

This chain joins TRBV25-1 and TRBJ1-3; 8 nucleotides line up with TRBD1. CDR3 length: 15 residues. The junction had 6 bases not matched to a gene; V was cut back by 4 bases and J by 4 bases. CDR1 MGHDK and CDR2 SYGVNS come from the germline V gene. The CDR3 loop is CASSARTGMGNTIYF. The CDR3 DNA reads TGTGCCAGCAGTGCTCGGACAGGGATGGGAAACACCATATATTTT.

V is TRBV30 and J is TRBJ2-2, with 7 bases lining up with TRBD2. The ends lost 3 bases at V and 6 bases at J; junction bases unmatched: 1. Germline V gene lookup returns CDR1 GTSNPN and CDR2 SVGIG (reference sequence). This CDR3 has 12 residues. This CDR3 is CAWSAGAGELFF. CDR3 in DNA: TGTGCCTGGAGCGCGGGGGCCGGGGAGCTGTTTTTT.

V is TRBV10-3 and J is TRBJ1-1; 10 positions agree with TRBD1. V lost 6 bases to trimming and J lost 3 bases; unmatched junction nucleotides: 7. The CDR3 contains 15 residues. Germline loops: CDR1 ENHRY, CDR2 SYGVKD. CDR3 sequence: CAIRMTGGWDTEAFF. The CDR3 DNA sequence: TGTGCCATCAGGATGACAGGGGGCTGGGACACTGAAGCTTTCTTT.

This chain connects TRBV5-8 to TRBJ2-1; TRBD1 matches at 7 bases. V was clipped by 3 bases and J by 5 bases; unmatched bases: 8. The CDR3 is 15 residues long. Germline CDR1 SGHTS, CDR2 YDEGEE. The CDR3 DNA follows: TGTGCCAGCAGCTCGCATGCAGGGGGTCACAATGAGCAGTTCTTC. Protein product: CASSSHAGGHNEQFF.

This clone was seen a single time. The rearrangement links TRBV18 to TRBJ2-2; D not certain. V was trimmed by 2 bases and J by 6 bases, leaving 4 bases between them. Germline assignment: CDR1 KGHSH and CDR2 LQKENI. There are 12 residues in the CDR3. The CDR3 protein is CASSPSSGELFF. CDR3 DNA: TGTGCCAGCTCACCAAGCTCCGGGGAGCTGTTTTTT.

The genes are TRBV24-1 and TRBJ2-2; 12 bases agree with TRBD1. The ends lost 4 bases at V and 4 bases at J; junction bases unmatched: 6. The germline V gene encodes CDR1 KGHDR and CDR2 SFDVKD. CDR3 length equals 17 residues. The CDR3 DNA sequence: TGTGCCACCAGTGAATCGGGACAGGGGGCACGCACCGGGGAGCTGTTTTTT. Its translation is CATSESGQGARTGELFF.

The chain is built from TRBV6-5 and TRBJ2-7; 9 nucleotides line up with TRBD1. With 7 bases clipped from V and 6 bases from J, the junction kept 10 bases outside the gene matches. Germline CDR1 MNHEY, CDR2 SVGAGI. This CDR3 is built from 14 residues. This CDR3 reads CASTSDRGIGEQYF. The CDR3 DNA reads TGTGCCAGCACCTCGGACAGGGGAATTGGCGAGCAGTACTTC.

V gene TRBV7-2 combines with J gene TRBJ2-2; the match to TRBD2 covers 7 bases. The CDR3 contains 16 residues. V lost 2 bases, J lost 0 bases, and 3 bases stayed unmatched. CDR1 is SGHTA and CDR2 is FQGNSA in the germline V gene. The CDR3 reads CASSLQSGANTGELFF. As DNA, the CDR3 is TGTGCCAGCAGCTTACAAAGCGGGGCGAACACCGGGGAGCTGTTTTTT. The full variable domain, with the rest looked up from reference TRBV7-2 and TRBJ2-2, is GAGVSQSPSNKVTEKGKDVELRCDPISGHTALYWYRQSLGQGLEFLIYFQGNSAPDKSGLPSDRFSAERTGGSVSTLTIQRTQQEDSAVYLCASSLQSGANTGELFFGEGSRLTVL.

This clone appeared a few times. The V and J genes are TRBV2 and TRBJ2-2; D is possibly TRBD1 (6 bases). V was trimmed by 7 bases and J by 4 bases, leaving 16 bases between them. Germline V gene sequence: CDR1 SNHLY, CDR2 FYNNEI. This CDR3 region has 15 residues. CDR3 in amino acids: CASTRAGVSTGELFF. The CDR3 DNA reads TGTGCCAGCACAAGGGCAGGGGTCAGCACCGGGGAGCTGTTTTTT. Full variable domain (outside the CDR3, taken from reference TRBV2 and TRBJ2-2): EPEVTQTPSHQVTQMGQEVILRCVPISNHLYFYWYRQILGQKVEFLVSFYNNEISEKSEIFDDQFSVERPDGSNFTLKIRSTKLEDSAMYFCASTRAGVSTGELFFGEGSRLTVL.

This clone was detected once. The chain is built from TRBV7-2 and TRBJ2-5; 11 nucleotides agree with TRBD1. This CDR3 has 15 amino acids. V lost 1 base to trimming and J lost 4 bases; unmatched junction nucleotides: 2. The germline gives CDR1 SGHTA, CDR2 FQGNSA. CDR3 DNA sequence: TGTGCCAGCAGCTTAGGTGGGACAGGGGGAGAGACCCAGTACTTC. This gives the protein CASSLGGTGGETQYF.

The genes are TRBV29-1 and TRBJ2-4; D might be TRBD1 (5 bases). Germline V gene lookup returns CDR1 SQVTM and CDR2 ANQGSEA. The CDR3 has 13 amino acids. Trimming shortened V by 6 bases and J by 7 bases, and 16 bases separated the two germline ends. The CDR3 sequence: CSVLGRRGNIQYF. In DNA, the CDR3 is TGCAGCGTACTCGGACGAAGGGGCAACATTCAGTACTTC.

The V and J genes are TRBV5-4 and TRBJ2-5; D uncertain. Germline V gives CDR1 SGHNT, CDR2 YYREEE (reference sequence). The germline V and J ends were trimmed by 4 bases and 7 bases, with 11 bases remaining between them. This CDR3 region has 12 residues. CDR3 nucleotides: TGTGCCAGCAGCGTAGAAGATCGGACCCAGTACTTC. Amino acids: CASSVEDRTQYF.

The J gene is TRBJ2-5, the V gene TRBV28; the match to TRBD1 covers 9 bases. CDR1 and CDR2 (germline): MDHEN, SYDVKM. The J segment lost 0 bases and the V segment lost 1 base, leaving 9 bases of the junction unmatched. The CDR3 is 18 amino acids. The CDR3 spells CASSLYGQGTPYQETQYF. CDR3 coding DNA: TGTGCCAGCAGTTTATATGGACAGGGGACTCCGTACCAAGAGACCCAGTACTTC.

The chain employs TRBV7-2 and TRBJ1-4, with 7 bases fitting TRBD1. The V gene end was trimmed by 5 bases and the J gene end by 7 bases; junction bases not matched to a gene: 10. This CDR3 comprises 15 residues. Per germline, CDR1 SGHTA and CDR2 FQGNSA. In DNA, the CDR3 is TGTGCCAGCAGCCAGGGGGGTTCGTCGGGTGAAAAACTGTTTTTT. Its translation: CASSQGGSSGEKLFF.

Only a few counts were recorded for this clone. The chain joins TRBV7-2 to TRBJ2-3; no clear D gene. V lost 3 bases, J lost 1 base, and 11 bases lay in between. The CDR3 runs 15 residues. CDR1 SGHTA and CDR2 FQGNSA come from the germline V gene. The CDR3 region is CASSFRLVGTDTQYF. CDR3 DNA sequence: TGTGCCAGCAGCTTCCGACTCGTCGGCACAGATACGCAGTATTTT.

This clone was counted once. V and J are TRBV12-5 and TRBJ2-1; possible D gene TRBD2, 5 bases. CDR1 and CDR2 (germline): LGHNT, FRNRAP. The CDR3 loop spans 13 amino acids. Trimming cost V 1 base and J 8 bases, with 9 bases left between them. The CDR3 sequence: CASGLAGVDEQFF. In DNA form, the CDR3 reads TGTGCTAGTGGTTTGGCCGGGGTGGATGAGCAGTTCTTC.

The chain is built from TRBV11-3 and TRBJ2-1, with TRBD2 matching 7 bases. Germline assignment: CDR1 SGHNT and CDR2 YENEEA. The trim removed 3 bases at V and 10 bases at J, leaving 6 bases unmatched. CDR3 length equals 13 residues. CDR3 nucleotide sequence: TGTGCCAGCAGCTTGGCGGGAGAGGGCGAGCAGTTCTTC. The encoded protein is CASSLAGEGEQFF.

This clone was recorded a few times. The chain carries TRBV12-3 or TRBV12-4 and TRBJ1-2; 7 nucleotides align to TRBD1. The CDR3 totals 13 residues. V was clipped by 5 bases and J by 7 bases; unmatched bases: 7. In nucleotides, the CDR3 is TGTGCCAGCAGTGCAGGGGGGAGCGGTGGCTACACCTTC. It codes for CASSAGGSGGYTF.

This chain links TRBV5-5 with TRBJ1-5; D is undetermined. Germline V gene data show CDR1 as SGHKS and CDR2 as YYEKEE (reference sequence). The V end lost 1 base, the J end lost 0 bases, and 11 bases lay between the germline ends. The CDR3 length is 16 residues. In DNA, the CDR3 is TGTGCCAGCAGCTTGCAGATTGGCATTAGCAATCAGCCCCAGCATTTT. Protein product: CASSLQIGISNQPQHF.

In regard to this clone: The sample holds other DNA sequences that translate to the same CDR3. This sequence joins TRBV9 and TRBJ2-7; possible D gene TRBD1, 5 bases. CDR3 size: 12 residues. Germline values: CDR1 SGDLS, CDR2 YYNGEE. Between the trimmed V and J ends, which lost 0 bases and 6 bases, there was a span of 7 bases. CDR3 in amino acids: CASSVGGGEQYF. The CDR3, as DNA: TGTGCCAGCAGCGTAGGGGGCGGCGAGCAGTACTTC.

The CDR3, as DNA: TGCAGCGCCCTCCTAGCCGAGACAGGGGACGAAAAACTGTTTTTT. Its protein is CSALLAETGDEKLFF. This chain links TRBV29-1 with TRBJ1-4; 8 bases agree with TRBD1. Germline V lookup: CDR1 SQVTM, CDR2 ANQGSEA. Germline trimming cut 7 bases from V and 8 bases from J; bases unmatched to any gene: 15. This CDR3 contains 15 residues.